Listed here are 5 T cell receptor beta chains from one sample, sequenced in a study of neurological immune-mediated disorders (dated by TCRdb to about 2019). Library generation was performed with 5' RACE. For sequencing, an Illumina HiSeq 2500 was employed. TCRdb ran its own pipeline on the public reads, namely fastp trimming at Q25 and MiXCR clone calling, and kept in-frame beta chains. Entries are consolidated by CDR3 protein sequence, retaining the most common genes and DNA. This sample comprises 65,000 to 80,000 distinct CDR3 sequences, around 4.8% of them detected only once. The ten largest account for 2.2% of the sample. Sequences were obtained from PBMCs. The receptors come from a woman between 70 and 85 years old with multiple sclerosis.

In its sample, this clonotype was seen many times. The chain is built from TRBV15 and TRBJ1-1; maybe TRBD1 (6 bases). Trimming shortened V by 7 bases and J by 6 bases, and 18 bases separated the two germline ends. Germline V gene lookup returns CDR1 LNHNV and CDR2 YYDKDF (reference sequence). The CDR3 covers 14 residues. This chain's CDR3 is CATTQGTVSAEAFF. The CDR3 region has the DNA TGTGCCACCACCCAGGGGACCGTTTCTGCTGAAGCTTTCTTT.

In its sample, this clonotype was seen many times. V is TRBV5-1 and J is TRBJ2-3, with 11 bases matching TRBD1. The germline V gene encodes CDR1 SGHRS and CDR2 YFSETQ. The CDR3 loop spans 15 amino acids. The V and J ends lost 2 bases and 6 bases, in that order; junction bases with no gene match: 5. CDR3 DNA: TGCGCCAGCAGCTTTGGGACAGGGGGAAGGGATACGCAGTATTTT. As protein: CASSFGTGGRDTQYF. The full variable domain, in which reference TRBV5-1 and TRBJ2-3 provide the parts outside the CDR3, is KAGVTQTPRYLIKTRGQQVTLSCSPISGHRSVSWYQQTPGQGLQFLFEYFSETQRNKGNFPGRFSGRQFSNSRSEMNVSTLELGDSALYLCASSFGTGGRDTQYFGPGTRLTVL.

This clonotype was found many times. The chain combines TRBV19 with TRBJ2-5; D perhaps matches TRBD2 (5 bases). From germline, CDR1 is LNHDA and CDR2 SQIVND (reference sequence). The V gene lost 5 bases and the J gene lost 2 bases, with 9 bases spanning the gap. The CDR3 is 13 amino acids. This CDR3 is CASSLGKQETQYF. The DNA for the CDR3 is TGTGCCAGTAGTCTCGGGAAGCAAGAGACCCAGTACTTC.

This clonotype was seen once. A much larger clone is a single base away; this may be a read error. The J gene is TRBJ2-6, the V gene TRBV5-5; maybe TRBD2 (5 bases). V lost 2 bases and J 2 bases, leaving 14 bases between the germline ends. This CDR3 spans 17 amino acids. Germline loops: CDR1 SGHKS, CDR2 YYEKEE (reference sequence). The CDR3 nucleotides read TGTGCCAGCAGCTTCCGGCGGGCCGTGACTGGGGCCAACGTCCTGACTTTC. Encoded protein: CASSFRRAVTGANVLTF.

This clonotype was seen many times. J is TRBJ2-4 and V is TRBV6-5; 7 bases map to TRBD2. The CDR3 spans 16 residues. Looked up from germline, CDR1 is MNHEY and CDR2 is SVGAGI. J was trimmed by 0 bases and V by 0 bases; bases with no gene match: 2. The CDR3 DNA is TGTGCCAGCAGTTACTCGGGGGGGACAGCCAAAAACATTCAGTACTTC. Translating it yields CASSYSGGTAKNIQYF.